This T cell receptor beta chain stems from a study of T-cell memory formation after mild COVID-19. Germline CDR1 and CDR2: LGHNA and YSLEER. Trimming removed 3 bases from V and 5 bases from J; junction bases left unmatched: 5. This CDR3 region has 15 residues. This clonotype turned up a few times. One entry per CDR3 protein, called by TCRdb with MiXCR from the 5' RACE reads. The data show around 390,000 distinct CDR3 sequences, with approximately 15% seen just once and 20% to 25% held by the top ten. The receptor comes from a man between 18 and 35 years old who had mild COVID-19 (a few samples of this study predate the infection). Cell type and time point are not known. The material sequenced was PBMCs or a T cell subset sorted from them (not recorded which). The gene calls are TRBV4-3 and TRBJ2-2; the match to TRBD1 covers 8 bases. The CDR3 coding sequence is TGCGCCAGCAGCCATAGACAGGGGTCTACCGGGGAGCTGTTTTTT. Residues: CASSHRQGSTGELFF.